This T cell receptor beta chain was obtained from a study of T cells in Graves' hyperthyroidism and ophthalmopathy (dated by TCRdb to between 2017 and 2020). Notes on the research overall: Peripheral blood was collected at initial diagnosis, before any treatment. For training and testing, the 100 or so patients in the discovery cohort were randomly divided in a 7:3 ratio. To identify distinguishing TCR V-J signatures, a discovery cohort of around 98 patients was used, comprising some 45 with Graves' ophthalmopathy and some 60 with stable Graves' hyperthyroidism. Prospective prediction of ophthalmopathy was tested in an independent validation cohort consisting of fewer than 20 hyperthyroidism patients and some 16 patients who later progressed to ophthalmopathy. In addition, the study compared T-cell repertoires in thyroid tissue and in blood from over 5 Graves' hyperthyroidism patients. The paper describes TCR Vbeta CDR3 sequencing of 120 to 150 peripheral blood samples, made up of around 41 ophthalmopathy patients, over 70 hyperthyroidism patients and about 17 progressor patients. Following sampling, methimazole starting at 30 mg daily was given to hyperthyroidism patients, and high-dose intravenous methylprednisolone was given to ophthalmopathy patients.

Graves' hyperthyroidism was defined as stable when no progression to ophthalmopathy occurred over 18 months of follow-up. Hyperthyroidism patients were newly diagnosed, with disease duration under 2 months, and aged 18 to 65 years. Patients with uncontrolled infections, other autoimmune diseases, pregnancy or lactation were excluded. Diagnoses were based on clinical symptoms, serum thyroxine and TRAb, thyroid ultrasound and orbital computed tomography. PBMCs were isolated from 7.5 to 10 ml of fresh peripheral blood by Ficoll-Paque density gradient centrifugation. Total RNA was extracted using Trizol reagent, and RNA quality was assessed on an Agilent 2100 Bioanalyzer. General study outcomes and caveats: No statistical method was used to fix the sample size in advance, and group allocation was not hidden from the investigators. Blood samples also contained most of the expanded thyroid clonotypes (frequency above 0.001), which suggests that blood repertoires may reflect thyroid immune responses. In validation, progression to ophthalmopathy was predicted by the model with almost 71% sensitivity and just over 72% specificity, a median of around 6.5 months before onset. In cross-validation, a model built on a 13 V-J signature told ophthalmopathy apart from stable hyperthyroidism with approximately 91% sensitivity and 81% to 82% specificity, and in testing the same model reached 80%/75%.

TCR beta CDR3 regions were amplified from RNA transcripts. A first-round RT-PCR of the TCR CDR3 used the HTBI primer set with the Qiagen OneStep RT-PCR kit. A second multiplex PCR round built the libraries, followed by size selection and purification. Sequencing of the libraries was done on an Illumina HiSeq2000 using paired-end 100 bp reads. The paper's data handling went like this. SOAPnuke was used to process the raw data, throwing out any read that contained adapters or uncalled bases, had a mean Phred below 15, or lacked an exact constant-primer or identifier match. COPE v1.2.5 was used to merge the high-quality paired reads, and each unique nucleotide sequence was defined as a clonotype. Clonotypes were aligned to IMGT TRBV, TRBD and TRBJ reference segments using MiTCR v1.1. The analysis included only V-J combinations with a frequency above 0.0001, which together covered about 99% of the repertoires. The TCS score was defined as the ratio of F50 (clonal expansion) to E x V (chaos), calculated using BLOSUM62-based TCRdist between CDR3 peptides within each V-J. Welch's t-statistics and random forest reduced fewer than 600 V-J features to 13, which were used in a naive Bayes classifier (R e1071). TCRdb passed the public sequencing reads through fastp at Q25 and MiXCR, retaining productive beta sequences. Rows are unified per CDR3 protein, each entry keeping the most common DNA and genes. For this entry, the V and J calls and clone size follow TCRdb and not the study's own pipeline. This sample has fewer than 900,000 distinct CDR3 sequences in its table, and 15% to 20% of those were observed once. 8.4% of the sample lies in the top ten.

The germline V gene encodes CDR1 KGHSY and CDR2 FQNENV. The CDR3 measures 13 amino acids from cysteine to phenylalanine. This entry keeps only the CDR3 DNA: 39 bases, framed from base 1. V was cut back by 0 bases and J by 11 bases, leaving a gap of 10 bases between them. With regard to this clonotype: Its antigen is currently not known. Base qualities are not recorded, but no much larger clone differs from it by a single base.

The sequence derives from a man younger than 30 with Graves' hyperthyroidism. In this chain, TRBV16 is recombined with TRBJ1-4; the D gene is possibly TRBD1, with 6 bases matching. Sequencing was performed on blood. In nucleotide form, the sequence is TGTGCCAGCAGCCAATCCAGGGGTGGTAAACTGTTTTTT. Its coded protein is CASSQSRGGKLFF.